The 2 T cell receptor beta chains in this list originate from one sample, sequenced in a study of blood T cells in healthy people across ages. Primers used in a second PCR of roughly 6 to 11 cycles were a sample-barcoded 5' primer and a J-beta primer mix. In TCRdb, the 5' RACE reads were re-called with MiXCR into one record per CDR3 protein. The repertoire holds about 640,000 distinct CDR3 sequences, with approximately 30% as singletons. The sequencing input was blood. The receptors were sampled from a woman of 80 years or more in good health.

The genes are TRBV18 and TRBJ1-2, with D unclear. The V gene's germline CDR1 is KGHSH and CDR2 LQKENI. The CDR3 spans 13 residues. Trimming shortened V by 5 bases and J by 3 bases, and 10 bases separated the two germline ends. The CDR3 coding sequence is TGTGCCAGCTCATCCGACTTCTACTATGGCTACACCTTC. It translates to CASSSDFYYGYTF.

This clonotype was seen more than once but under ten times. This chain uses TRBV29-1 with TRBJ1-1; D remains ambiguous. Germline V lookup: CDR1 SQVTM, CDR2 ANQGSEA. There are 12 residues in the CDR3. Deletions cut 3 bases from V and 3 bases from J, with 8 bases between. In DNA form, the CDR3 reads TGCAGCGTTGAGAGCGGGGACACTGAAGCTTTCTTT. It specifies CSVESGDTEAFF.